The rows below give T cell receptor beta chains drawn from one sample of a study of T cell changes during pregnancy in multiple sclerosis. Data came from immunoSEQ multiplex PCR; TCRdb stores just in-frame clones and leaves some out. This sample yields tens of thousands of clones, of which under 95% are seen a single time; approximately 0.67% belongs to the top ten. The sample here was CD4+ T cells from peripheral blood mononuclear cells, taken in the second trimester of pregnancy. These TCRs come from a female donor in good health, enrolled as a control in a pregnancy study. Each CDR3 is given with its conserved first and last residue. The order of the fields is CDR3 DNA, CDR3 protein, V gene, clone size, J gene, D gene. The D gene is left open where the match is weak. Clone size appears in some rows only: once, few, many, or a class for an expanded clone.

CDR3 DNA: TGTGCCAGTAGTAACGGTTACTATGGCTACACCTTC; CDR3 protein: CASSNGYYGYTF; V gene: TRBV19; clone size: -; J gene: TRBJ1-2; D gene: -
CDR3 DNA: TGTGCCAGTAGTATAGCCGAGCTCGGCCTCGGGGCTTTCTTT; CDR3 protein: CASSIAELGLGAFF; V gene: TRBV19; clone size: -; J gene: TRBJ1-1; D gene: -
CDR3 DNA: TGTGCCAGCAGCTTAGTTAGCGGGGGGGCCGATGAGCAGTTCTTC; CDR3 protein: CASSLVSGGADEQFF; V gene: TRBV11-3; clone size: -; J gene: TRBJ2-1; D gene: TRBD2
CDR3 DNA: TGTGCCAGCTCACCGGGACACCCGGGCACTGAAGCTTTCTTT; CDR3 protein: CASSPGHPGTEAFF; V gene: TRBV18; clone size: -; J gene: TRBJ1-1; D gene: -
CDR3 DNA: TGTGCCAGCAGTTACTCGCGCCCTTCGAACACTGAAGCTTTCTTT; CDR3 protein: CASSYSRPSNTEAFF; V gene: TRBV6-5; clone size: -; J gene: TRBJ1-1; D gene: -
CDR3 DNA: TGTGCCAGCAGTTTCAACCGGGACATCAACGAGCAGTACTTC; CDR3 protein: CASSFNRDINEQYF; V gene: TRBV6-5; clone size: -; J gene: TRBJ2-7; D gene: -
CDR3 DNA: TGTGCCAGCAGCTCCGGACAGAGTAGGGAAAAACTGTTTTTT; CDR3 protein: CASSSGQSREKLFF; V gene: TRBV7-8; clone size: -; J gene: TRBJ1-4; D gene: -
CDR3 DNA: TGTGCCAGCTCACCAAGCACTTCGAACACCGGGGAGCTGTTTTTT; CDR3 protein: CASSPSTSNTGELFF; V gene: TRBV18; clone size: -; J gene: TRBJ2-2; D gene: -
CDR3 DNA: TGTGCCAGCAGCCTCCGGGACAAGGGCTCTAGTGAGCAGTTCTTC; CDR3 protein: CASSLRDKGSSEQFF; V gene: TRBV7-2; clone size: -; J gene: TRBJ2-1; D gene: -
CDR3 DNA: TGCGCCAGCAGCTTTAGCGGGGGGGCAGTTAGCGAGCAGTACTTC; CDR3 protein: CASSFSGGAVSEQYF; V gene: TRBV10-2; clone size: -; J gene: TRBJ2-7; D gene: TRBD2
CDR3 DNA: TGTGCCAGCTCAGCAGGGACAGGTTCTGAAGCTTTCTTT; CDR3 protein: CASSAGTGSEAFF; V gene: TRBV18; clone size: -; J gene: TRBJ1-1; D gene: TRBD1
CDR3 DNA: TGCGCCAGCAGCCCTATCGGGAGGGATCGGAATTCACCCCTCCACTTT; CDR3 protein: CASSPIGRDRNSPLHF; V gene: TRBV4-1; clone size: -; J gene: TRBJ1-6; D gene: -
CDR3 DNA: TGCAGCGTTGAATCCGGCAGGGGGGAGACCCAGTACTTC; CDR3 protein: CSVESGRGETQYF; V gene: TRBV29-1; clone size: -; J gene: TRBJ2-5; D gene: TRBD1
CDR3 DNA: TGTGCCTGGAAACGGTCTACTAACTATGGCTACACCTTC; CDR3 protein: CAWKRSTNYGYTF; V gene: TRBV30; clone size: -; J gene: TRBJ1-2; D gene: -
CDR3 DNA: TGCGCCAGCAGCCTCAGAGGAGGGGATTCACCCCTCCACTTT; CDR3 protein: CASSLRGGDSPLHF; V gene: TRBV4-1; clone size: few; J gene: TRBJ1-6; D gene: -
CDR3 DNA: TGTGCCAGCAGTGGGACAGGGGTCTCCTTGGAGCAGTACTTC; CDR3 protein: CASSGTGVSLEQYF; V gene: TRBV2; clone size: -; J gene: TRBJ2-7; D gene: TRBD1
CDR3 DNA: TGTGCCAGCTCACCAGCGGGACAGGAAAGGACTGAAGCTTTCTTT; CDR3 protein: CASSPAGQERTEAFF; V gene: TRBV18; clone size: -; J gene: TRBJ1-1; D gene: TRBD1
CDR3 DNA: TGTGCCAGCAGTTCAGGGGGGATGAACACTGAAGCTTTCTTT; CDR3 protein: CASSSGGMNTEAFF; V gene: TRBV28; clone size: -; J gene: TRBJ1-1; D gene: TRBD1
CDR3 DNA: TGTGCCAGCAGCCAAGATCGGGTCACAGATACGCAGTATTTT; CDR3 protein: CASSQDRVTDTQYF; V gene: TRBV14; clone size: -; J gene: TRBJ2-3; D gene: -